This TCR beta chain was recorded in a study of shared clonotypes between healthy human individuals. Overall study context: Donor ages ranged 18 to 49 years: a couple of women, a few men. Study results and caveats: Between a handful of donors, naive CD4 clonotypes were shared at a level of about 5%.

Concerning this clone: Its antigen is currently unknown.

Genomic DNA per cell subset filled all wells of several immunoSEQ plates. Authors' processing steps: Filtering differed, since immunoSEQ gave only junction sequences and no quality scores. Here immunoSEQ multiplex PCR was the method, and the copy in TCRdb shows in-frame clones only, minus some. The V and J calls and clone size come from that table; D and trimming were worked out from the DNA. The sample consists of roughly 2 million clones, 90% to 95% of them appearing once. Trimming removed 2 bases at V and 4 bases at J, with 11 bases between. The CDR3 consists of 14 residues. Germline lookup yields CDR1 MDHEN and CDR2 SYDVKM.

Sequencing was carried out using naive CD4+ T cells sorted from blood. As for subset: CD45RA+ positively selected. The chain uses TRBV28 and TRBJ2-5; no firm D call. The receptor was isolated from a man younger than 35 in good health. The CDR3 DNA is TGTGCCAGCAGTTTAGTTGGGGTTGGAGAGACCCAGTACTTC. This sequence encodes CASSLVGVGETQYF.